This T cell receptor (beta chain) was profiled in a study of blood T cell repertoires in COVID-19. The protocol was immunoSEQ multiplex PCR, while the TCRdb copy is restricted to in-frame clones and leaves out a portion. The repertoire holds some 240,000 clones, with 75% to 85% as singletons. The TCR sequence derives from a human donor in a cohort sampled during active COVID-19. The sequencing input was peripheral blood.

The CDR3 sequence: CASSLGTDVYEQYF. The CDR3 nucleotides read TGTGCCAGCAGCTTGGGTACAGACGTCTACGAGCAGTACTTC. V and J are TRBV5-4 and TRBJ2-7; no firm D call. The ends were cut back, 0 bases at V and 3 bases at J, with 10 bases in the middle. Germline V gene data show CDR1 as SGHNT and CDR2 as YYREEE (reference sequence). The CDR3 length is 14 residues.